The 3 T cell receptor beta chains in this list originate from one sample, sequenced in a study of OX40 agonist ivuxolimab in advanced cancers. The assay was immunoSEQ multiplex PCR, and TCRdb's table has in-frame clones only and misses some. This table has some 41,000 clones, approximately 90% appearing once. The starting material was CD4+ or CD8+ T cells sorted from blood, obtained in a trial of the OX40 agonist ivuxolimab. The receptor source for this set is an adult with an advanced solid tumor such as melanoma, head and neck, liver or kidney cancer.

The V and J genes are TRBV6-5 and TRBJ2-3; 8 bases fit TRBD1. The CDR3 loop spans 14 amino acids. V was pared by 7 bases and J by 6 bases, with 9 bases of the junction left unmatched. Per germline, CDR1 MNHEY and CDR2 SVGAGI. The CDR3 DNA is TGTGCCAGCACCCCAGGGGGCGCATCCGATACGCAGTATTTT. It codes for CASTPGGASDTQYF.

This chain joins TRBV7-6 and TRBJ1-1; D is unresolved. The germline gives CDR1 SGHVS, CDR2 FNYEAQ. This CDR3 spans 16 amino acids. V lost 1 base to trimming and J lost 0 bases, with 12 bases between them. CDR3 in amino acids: CASSLVADGLNTEAFF. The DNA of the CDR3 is TGTGCCAGCAGCTTAGTCGCCGACGGATTGAACACTGAAGCTTTCTTT.

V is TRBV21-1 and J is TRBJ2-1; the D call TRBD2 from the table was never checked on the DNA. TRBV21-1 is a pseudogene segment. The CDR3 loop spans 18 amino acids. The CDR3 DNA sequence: TGTGCCAGCAGCACGCTCCAGAGACTAGCGGGGGGGGTATGGGAGCAGTTCTTC. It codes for CASSTLQRLAGGVWEQFF.